These T cell receptor beta chains were read from a single sample in a study of spatial heterogeneity in lung cancer. Using its own MiXCR run on the 5' RACE reads, TCRdb lists one record per CDR3 protein. Altogether about 100,000 distinct CDR3 sequences are present, approximately 4.4% being singletons, with the ten largest covering over 20%. The sample in question was lung tumor tissue, obtained at surgery. These receptors all come from a male donor with early-stage non-small cell lung cancer. Both conserved end residues are part of each CDR3. D genes are given only for firm matches. Rows give clone size only sometimes, using once, few, many, or a class for an expanded clone.

j_gene | d_gene | v_gene | abundance | CDR3nt | CDR3aa
TRBJ2-5 | . | TRBV5-1 | many | TGCGCCAGCAGCTTGTTTAGCGGAGCCAAGTACTTC | CASSLFSGAKYF
TRBJ2-5 | TRBD2 | TRBV9 | many | TGTGCCAGCAGCCTTTCGGGACTAGCGGGAGAGACCCAGTACTTC | CASSLSGLAGETQYF
TRBJ1-5 | . | TRBV4-1 | many | TGCGCCAGCAGCGGCCGGACAGTAAATCAGCCCCAGCATTTT | CASSGRTVNQPQHF
TRBJ1-1 | . | TRBV29-1 | many | TGCAGCGGCGCGGCGGACACTGAAGCTTTCTTT | CSGAADTEAFF
TRBJ1-1 | TRBD1 | TRBV6-6 | many | TGTGCCAGCAGTGACCGACAGGGACACACTGAAGCTTTCTTT | CASSDRQGHTEAFF
TRBJ2-1 | . | TRBV5-1 | many | TGCGCCAGCAGGGCCGGACTTACGGGCGATGAGCAGTTCTTC | CASRAGLTGDEQFF
TRBJ2-6 | TRBD2 | TRBV7-6 | . | TGTGCCAGCAGCTTAATGGGACTATCACCTGGGGCCAACGTCCTGACTTTC | CASSLMGLSPGANVLTF
TRBJ1-1 | . | TRBV12-3/TRBV12-4 | many | TGTGCCAGCAGACCAGACCCGAACACTGAAGCTTTCTTT | CASRPDPNTEAFF
TRBJ1-5 | . | TRBV4-1 | many | TGCGCCAGCAGCCCAAGCTACAGAACTAATCAGCCCCAGCATTTT | CASSPSYRTNQPQHF
TRBJ2-1 | . | TRBV27 | . | TGTGCCAGCAGTTTATGGCCCCCGCTCCCCTACAATGAGCAGTTCTTC | CASSLWPPLPYNEQFF
TRBJ2-5 | . | TRBV28 | few | TGTGCCAGCAGTCCGGGGGACCAAGAGACCCAGTACTTC | CASSPGDQETQYF
TRBJ2-5 | . | TRBV4-2 | many | TGTGCCAGCAGCCAAGATTTGGGGGATGGCCAAGAGACCCAGTACTTC | CASSQDLGDGQETQYF
TRBJ1-2 | . | TRBV12-3/TRBV12-4 | many | TGTGCCAGCAGTTTAGGGTCAGGTTGGGTTTATGGCTACACCTTC | CASSLGSGWVYGYTF
TRBJ2-7 | . | TRBV6-5 | many | TGTGCCAGCAGTTACTCGGACGGTTACGAGCAGTACTTC | CASSYSDGYEQYF
TRBJ1-1 | . | TRBV27 | many | TGTGCCAGCAGGACGGGAAACACTGAAGCTTTCTTT | CASRTGNTEAFF